The present T cell receptor beta chain was sequenced within a study of T-cell memory formation after mild COVID-19. This clonotype was observed many times. Trimming stripped 4 bases from V and 5 bases from J, with 14 bases between. CDR1 and CDR2 (germline): SNHLY, FYNNEI. This CDR3 comprises 14 residues. 5'RACE primed at constant segments yielded TCR alpha and TCR beta cDNA libraries bearing sample barcodes and UMIs. Each CDR3 protein gets one entry after TCRdb re-called the 5' RACE reads with MiXCR. Of a few hundred thousand distinct CDR3 sequences detected, approximately 15% appear once; the ten largest clones hold approximately 21%.

The V gene is TRBV2, the J gene TRBJ2-5; weak D call: TRBD1 (6 bases). Source material: PBMCs or a T cell subset sorted from them (not recorded which). This TCR was recovered from a man aged 18-30 years who had mild COVID-19 (a few samples of this study predate the infection). Cell type and time point are not known. CDR3 amino acids: CASSGTDISETQYF. CDR3 DNA: TGTGCCAGCAGTGGGACAGATATTAGTGAGACCCAGTACTTC. The complete variable domain, with remaining parts taken from reference TRBV2 and TRBJ2-5, reads EPEVTQTPSHQVTQMGQEVILRCVPISNHLYFYWYRQILGQKVEFLVSFYNNEISEKSEIFDDQFSVERPDGSNFTLKIRSTKLEDSAMYFCASSGTDISETQYFGPGTRLLVL.